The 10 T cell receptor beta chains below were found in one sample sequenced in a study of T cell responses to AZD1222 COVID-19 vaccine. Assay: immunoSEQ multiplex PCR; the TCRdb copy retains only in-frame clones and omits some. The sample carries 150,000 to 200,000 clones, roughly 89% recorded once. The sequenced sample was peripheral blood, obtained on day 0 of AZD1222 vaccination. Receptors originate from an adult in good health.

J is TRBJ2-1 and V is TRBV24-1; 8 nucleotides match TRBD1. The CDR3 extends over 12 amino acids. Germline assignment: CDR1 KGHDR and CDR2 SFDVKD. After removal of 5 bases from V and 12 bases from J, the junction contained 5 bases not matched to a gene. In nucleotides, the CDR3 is TGTGCCACCAGTGTCACCGGGACAGGGCAGTTCTTC. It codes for CATSVTGTGQFF.

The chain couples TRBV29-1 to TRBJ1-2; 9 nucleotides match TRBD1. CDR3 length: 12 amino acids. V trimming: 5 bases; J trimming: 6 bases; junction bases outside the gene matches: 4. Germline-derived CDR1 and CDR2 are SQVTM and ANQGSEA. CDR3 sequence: CSVNTGGNGYTF. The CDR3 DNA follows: TGCAGCGTTAATACAGGGGGCAATGGCTACACCTTC.

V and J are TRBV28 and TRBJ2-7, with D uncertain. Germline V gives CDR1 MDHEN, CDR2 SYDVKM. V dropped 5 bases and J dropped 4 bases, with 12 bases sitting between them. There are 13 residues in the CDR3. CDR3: CASSPSGRYEQYF. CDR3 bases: TGTGCCAGCAGTCCGTCCGGGCGATACGAGCAGTACTTC. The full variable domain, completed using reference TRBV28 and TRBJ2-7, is DVKVTQSSRYLVKRTGEKVFLECVQDMDHENMFWYRQDPGLGLRLIYFSYDVKMKEKGDIPEGYSVSREKKERFSLILESASTNQTSMYLCASSPSGRYEQYFGPGTRLTVT.

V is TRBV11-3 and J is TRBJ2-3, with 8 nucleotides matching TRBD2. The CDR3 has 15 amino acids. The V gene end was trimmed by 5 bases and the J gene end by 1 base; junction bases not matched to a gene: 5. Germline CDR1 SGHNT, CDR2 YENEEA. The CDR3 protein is CASSPGGAGTDTQYF. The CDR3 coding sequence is TGTGCCAGCAGCCCCGGGGGGGCCGGCACAGATACGCAGTATTTT.

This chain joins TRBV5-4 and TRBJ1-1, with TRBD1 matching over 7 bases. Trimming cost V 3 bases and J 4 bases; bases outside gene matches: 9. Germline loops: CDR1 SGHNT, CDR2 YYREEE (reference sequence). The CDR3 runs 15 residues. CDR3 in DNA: TGTGCCAGCAGCTCGCCAGGGGGGAGGAGCACTGAAGCTTTCTTT. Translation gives CASSSPGGRSTEAFF.

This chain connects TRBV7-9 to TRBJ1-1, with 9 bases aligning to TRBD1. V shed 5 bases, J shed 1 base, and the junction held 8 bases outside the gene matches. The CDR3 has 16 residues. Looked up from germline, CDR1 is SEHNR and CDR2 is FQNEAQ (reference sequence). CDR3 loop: CASSIRQGGRNTEAFF. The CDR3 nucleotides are TGTGCCAGCAGCATTAGACAGGGGGGAAGGAACACTGAAGCTTTCTTT.

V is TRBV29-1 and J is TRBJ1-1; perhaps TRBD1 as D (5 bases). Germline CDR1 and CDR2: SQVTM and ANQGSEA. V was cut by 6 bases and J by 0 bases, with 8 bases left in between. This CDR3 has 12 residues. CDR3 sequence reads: CSVGGVNTEAFF. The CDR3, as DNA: TGCAGCGTGGGGGGGGTGAACACTGAAGCTTTCTTT.

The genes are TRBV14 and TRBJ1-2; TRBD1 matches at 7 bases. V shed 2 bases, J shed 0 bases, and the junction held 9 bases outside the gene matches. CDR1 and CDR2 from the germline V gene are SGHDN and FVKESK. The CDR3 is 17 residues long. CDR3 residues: CASSQPRTGGANYGYTF. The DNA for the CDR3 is TGTGCCAGCAGCCAACCACGGACAGGAGGAGCTAACTATGGCTACACCTTC. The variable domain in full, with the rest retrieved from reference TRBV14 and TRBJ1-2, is EAGVTQFPSHSVIEKGQTVTLRCDPISGHDNLYWYRRVMGKEIKFLLHFVKESKQDESGMPNNRFLAERTGGTYSTLKVQPAELEDSGVYFCASSQPRTGGANYGYTFGSGTRLTVV.

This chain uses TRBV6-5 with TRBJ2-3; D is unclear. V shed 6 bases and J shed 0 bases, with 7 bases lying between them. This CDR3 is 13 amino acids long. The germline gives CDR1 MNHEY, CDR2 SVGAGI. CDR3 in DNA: TGTGCCAGCAGGGAGACTAGCACAGATACGCAGTATTTT. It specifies CASRETSTDTQYF.

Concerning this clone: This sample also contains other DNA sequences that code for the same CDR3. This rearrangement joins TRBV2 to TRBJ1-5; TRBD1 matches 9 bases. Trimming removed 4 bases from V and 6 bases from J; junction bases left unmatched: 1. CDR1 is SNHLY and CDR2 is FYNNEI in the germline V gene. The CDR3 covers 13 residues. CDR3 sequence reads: CASSGQGGQPQHF. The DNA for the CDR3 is TGTGCCAGCAGTGGACAGGGGGGTCAGCCCCAGCATTTT.